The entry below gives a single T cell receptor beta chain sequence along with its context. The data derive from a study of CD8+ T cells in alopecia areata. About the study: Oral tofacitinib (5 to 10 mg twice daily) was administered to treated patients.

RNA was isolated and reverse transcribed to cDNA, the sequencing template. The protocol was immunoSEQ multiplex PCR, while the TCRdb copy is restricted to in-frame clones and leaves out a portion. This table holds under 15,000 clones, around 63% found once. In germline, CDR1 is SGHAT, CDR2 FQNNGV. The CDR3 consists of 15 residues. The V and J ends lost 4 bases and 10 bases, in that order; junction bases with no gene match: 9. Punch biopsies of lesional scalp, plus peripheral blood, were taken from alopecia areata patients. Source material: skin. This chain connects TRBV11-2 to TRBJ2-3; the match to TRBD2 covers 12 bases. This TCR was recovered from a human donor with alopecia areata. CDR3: CASSSPSGREDPQYF. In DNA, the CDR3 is TGTGCCAGCAGCTCTCCTAGCGGGAGGGAGGACCCGCAGTATTTT.